This T cell receptor beta chain derives from a study of human T cells and chemical hapten exposure. Findings of the study overall: Expanded TCRs made up significantly more big CDR3 similarity clusters than controls did.

The CDR3 has 14 residues. V was shortened by 5 bases and J by 2 bases, with 13 bases between the two germline ends. The V gene's germline CDR1 is MNHEY and CDR2 SVGEGT. The time point denotes: patch test 2, 6 weeks after DPC sensitization. Treatment in this sample: therapeutic diphenylcyclopropenone sensitization with weekly scalp DPC. Regarding this clonotype: The antigen remains unidentified.

MiXCR was run by TCRdb on the RACE reads, yielding one entry per CDR3 protein. The sample lists approximately 90,000 distinct CDR3 sequences, approximately 10% occurring once. The starting material was whole blood, obtained in connection with sensitization to the hapten diphenylcyclopropenone (DPC). The chain uses TRBV6-2 or TRBV6-3 and TRBJ2-7, with a tentative D call TRBD2 (6 bases). This receptor was identified in a man aged 40-49 years with alopecia areata. Some clones in this sample may be carry-over from other donors' samples. The chain's CDR3 is CASSASRETYEQYV. The CDR3 DNA sequence: TGTGCCAGCAGTGCTTCCCGGGAGACCTACGAGCAGTACGTC.